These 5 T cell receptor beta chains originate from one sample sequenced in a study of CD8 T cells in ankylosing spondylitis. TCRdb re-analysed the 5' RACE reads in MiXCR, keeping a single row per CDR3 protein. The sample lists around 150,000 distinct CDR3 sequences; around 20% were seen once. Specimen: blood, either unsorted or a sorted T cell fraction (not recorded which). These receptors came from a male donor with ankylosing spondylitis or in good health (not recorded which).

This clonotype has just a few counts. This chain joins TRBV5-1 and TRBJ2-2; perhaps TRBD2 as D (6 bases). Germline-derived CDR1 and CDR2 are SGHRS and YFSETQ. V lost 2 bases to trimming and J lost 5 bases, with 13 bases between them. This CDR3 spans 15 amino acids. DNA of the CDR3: TGCGCCAGCAGCTTAAGTGCCGGGGGAACCGGGGAGCTGTTTTTT. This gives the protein CASSLSAGGTGELFF.

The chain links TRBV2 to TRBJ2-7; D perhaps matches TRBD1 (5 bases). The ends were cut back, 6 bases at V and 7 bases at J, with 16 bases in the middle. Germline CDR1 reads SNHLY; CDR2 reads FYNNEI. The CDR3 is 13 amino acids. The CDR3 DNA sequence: TGTGCCAGCAGGGCAGACAGCCGTCAGGAGCAGTACTTC. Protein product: CASRADSRQEQYF.

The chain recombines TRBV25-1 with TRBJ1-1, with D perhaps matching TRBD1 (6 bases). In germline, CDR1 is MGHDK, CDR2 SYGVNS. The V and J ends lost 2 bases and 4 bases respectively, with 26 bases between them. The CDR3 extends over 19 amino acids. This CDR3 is CASSENEGGTPPRGTEAFF. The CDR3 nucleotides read TGTGCCAGCAGTGAAAATGAGGGGGGGACCCCGCCTCGGGGCACTGAAGCTTTCTTT. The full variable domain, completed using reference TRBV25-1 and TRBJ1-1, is EADIYQTPRYLVIGTGKKITLECSQTMGHDKMYWYQQDPGMELHLIHYSYGVNSTEKGDLSSESTVSRIRTEHFPLTLESARPSHTSQYLCASSENEGGTPPRGTEAFFGQGTRLTVV.

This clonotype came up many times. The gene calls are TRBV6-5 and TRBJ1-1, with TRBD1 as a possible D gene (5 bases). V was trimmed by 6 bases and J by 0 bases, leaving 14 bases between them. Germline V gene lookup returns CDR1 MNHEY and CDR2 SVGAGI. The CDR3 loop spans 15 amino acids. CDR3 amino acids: CASRRPGTVNTEAFF. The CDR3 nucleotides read TGTGCCAGCAGGCGACCCGGGACGGTGAACACTGAAGCTTTCTTT.

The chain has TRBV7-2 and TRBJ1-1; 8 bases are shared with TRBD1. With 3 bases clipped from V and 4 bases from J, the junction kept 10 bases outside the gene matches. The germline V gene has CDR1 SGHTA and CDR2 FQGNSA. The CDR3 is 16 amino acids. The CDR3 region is CASSLGRTGFVTEAFF. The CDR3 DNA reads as TGTGCCAGCAGCTTGGGTCGGACAGGGTTCGTCACTGAAGCTTTCTTT.